This is a list of T cell receptor beta chains from one sample in a study of cytomegalovirus exposure and HLA in healthy donors. Using immunoSEQ multiplex PCR, the repertoire was profiled, and TCRdb retains in-frame clones only, with some absent. Seen here are more than 85,000 clones, 88% observed once, and the top ten hold roughly 2.2%. Sequencing was performed on PBMCs. The receptors were gathered from a woman in her late teens or twenties in good health and CMV-seronegative. Both conserved end residues are part of each CDR3. Each record gives: CDR3 protein, V gene, J gene.

cdr3_aa: CASSFPSGRGGYGANVLTF; v_call: TRBV9; j_call: TRBJ2-6
cdr3_aa: CASKGEETQYF; v_call: TRBV5-1; j_call: TRBJ2-5
cdr3_aa: CASSLGDRGGYTF; v_call: TRBV28; j_call: TRBJ1-2
cdr3_aa: CASSPPGGSYNEQFF; v_call: TRBV18; j_call: TRBJ2-1
cdr3_aa: CASSPWMEGELFF; v_call: TRBV5-6; j_call: TRBJ2-2
cdr3_aa: CASSLVGSKGEQYF; v_call: TRBV28; j_call: TRBJ2-7
cdr3_aa: CASSSLPSETDTQYF; v_call: TRBV11-1; j_call: TRBJ2-3
cdr3_aa: CASSQAGRNYGYTF; v_call: TRBV4-2; j_call: TRBJ1-2
cdr3_aa: CASSFLRESGNEQFF; v_call: TRBV11-2; j_call: TRBJ2-1
cdr3_aa: CASSQDPPISAGELFF; v_call: TRBV4-3; j_call: TRBJ2-2
cdr3_aa: CASSFRSGGNYGYTF; v_call: TRBV28; j_call: TRBJ1-2